Listed below are T cell receptor beta chains from one sample, sequenced in a study of T cell changes during pregnancy in multiple sclerosis. Generated by immunoSEQ multiplex PCR, the TCRdb table keeps only in-frame clones and is missing some. The data contain roughly 32,000 clones, roughly 87% of them singletons. This sample comprised CD8+ T cells from peripheral blood mononuclear cells, obtained in the third trimester of pregnancy. These receptors all come from a female donor with multiple sclerosis, enrolled in a pregnancy study. Each CDR3 is given with its conserved first and last residue. The order of the fields is V gene, D gene, J gene, clone size, CDR3 protein, CDR3 DNA. A D gene is named only where the DNA matches it firmly. Rows may omit the clone size; those that give it use once, few, many or a size class.

V gene: TRBV6-1
D gene: -
J gene: TRBJ1-5
clone size: -
CDR3 protein: CASSDKDRSNQPQHF
CDR3 DNA: TGTGCCAGCAGCGACAAGGACAGATCAAATCAGCCCCAGCATTTT

V gene: TRBV19
D gene: TRBD1
J gene: TRBJ1-5
clone size: -
CDR3 protein: CASKGRGIDSNQPQHF
CDR3 DNA: TGTGCCAGTAAGGGCAGGGGGATTGATAGCAATCAGCCCCAGCATTTT

V gene: TRBV1
D gene: -
J gene: TRBJ2-3
clone size: -
CDR3 protein: CTSSQDLRRGGSTDTQYF
CDR3 DNA: TGCACCAGCAGCCAAGATCTGAGGCGGGGGGGCAGCACAGATACGCAGTATTTT

V gene: TRBV7-9
D gene: -
J gene: TRBJ1-1
clone size: -
CDR3 protein: CASRGSTNTEAFF
CDR3 DNA: TGTGCCAGCCGAGGATCAACGAACACTGAAGCTTTCTTT

V gene: TRBV9
D gene: TRBD1
J gene: TRBJ2-7
clone size: -
CDR3 protein: CASSPAGTGRREQYF
CDR3 DNA: TGTGCCAGCAGTCCCGCCGGGACAGGCCGTCGCGAGCAGTACTTC

V gene: TRBV7-2
D gene: -
J gene: TRBJ2-2
clone size: -
CDR3 protein: CASSLRSGSPNTGELFF
CDR3 DNA: TGTGCCAGCAGCTTAAGGTCGGGGAGCCCGAACACCGGGGAGCTGTTTTTT

V gene: TRBV11-2
D gene: -
J gene: TRBJ2-7
clone size: -
CDR3 protein: CASSLVGVAYEQYF
CDR3 DNA: TGTGCCAGCAGCTTAGTAGGAGTCGCCTACGAGCAGTACTTC

V gene: TRBV6-5
D gene: -
J gene: TRBJ2-3
clone size: -
CDR3 protein: CASVATARQADTQYF
CDR3 DNA: TGTGCCAGCGTGGCAACAGCCCGTCAGGCAGATACGCAGTATTTT

V gene: TRBV27
D gene: -
J gene: TRBJ2-7
clone size: -
CDR3 protein: CASSLRGGPYEQYF
CDR3 DNA: TGTGCCAGCAGTCTTCGCGGCGGCCCCTACGAGCAGTACTTC

V gene: TRBV28
D gene: -
J gene: TRBJ2-1
clone size: few
CDR3 protein: CASSYQAGNEQFF
CDR3 DNA: TGTGCCAGCAGTTATCAGGCAGGCAATGAGCAGTTCTTC

V gene: TRBV9
D gene: TRBD2
J gene: TRBJ2-2
clone size: -
CDR3 protein: CASSFRLAGGGDTGELFF
CDR3 DNA: TGTGCCAGCAGCTTTCGACTAGCGGGAGGAGGGGACACCGGGGAGCTGTTTTTT

V gene: TRBV21-1
D gene: -
J gene: TRBJ2-3
clone size: -
CDR3 protein: CASRGARAELRGTDTQYF
CDR3 DNA: TGTGCCAGCAGAGGGGCCAGGGCGGAACTCAGGGGCACAGATACGCAGTATTTT

V gene: TRBV6-4
D gene: TRBD2
J gene: TRBJ2-3
clone size: -
CDR3 protein: CASSEGSGGSTDTQYF
CDR3 DNA: TGTGCCAGCAGTGAAGGTAGCGGGGGGAGCACAGATACGCAGTATTTT

V gene: TRBV18
D gene: -
J gene: TRBJ2-1
clone size: -
CDR3 protein: CASSPIGAPLTYNEQFF
CDR3 DNA: TGTGCCAGCTCACCAATCGGAGCGCCGTTAACCTACAATGAGCAGTTCTTC

V gene: TRBV2
D gene: -
J gene: TRBJ2-5
clone size: -
CDR3 protein: CASSLSGGRLETQYF
CDR3 DNA: TGTGCCAGCAGTCTCTCAGGGGGGCGCTTAGAGACCCAGTACTTC

V gene: TRBV5-1
D gene: TRBD1
J gene: TRBJ2-7
clone size: -
CDR3 protein: CASSIRQGAYEQYF
CDR3 DNA: TGCGCCAGCAGCATACGACAGGGCGCCTACGAGCAGTACTTC

V gene: TRBV7-9
D gene: -
J gene: TRBJ2-5
clone size: -
CDR3 protein: CATHGASDQETQYF
CDR3 DNA: TGTGCCACCCATGGAGCGTCAGACCAAGAGACCCAGTACTTC

V gene: TRBV6-1
D gene: -
J gene: TRBJ1-4
clone size: -
CDR3 protein: CASSERGAGEKLFF
CDR3 DNA: TGTGCCAGCAGTGAAAGGGGTGCGGGGGAAAAACTGTTTTTT

V gene: TRBV4-2
D gene: -
J gene: TRBJ2-1
clone size: -
CDR3 protein: CASSQSNNEQFF
CDR3 DNA: TGTGCCAGCAGCCAATCAAACAATGAGCAGTTCTTC

V gene: TRBV13
D gene: -
J gene: TRBJ2-7
clone size: -
CDR3 protein: CASSSSGSTYEQYF
CDR3 DNA: TGTGCCAGCAGCTCCAGCGGCTCAACCTACGAGCAGTACTTC

V gene: TRBV5-5
D gene: -
J gene: TRBJ2-7
clone size: -
CDR3 protein: CASSLGHSYEQYF
CDR3 DNA: TGTGCCAGCAGCTTGGGTCACTCCTACGAGCAGTACTTC

V gene: TRBV10-1
D gene: TRBD1
J gene: TRBJ1-1
clone size: -
CDR3 protein: CASPIDRADHTEAFF
CDR3 DNA: TGCGCCAGTCCCATCGACAGGGCGGATCACACTGAAGCTTTCTTT

V gene: TRBV15
D gene: -
J gene: TRBJ2-6
clone size: -
CDR3 protein: CATSAEDTGANVLTF
CDR3 DNA: TGTGCCACCAGCGCCGAGGACACTGGGGCCAACGTCCTGACTTTC

V gene: TRBV9
D gene: TRBD2
J gene: TRBJ2-3
clone size: -
CDR3 protein: CATGGIAGGHCTQYF
CDR3 DNA: TGTGCCACGGGGGGGATAGCGGGAGGGCATTGTACGCAGTATTTT

V gene: TRBV9
D gene: -
J gene: TRBJ2-3
clone size: -
CDR3 protein: CASSLRGSLRDTQYF
CDR3 DNA: TGTGCCAGCAGCCTCAGAGGGAGTCTAAGAGATACGCAGTATTTT

V gene: TRBV5-4
D gene: TRBD2
J gene: TRBJ2-3
clone size: -
CDR3 protein: CASSLREADTQYF
CDR3 DNA: TGTGCCAGCAGCTTGCGGGAGGCAGATACGCAGTATTTT

V gene: TRBV10-3
D gene: TRBD2
J gene: TRBJ2-7
clone size: -
CDR3 protein: CAIRLAGEQYF
CDR3 DNA: TGTGCCATCAGGTTAGCGGGCGAGCAGTACTTC

V gene: TRBV19
D gene: -
J gene: TRBJ1-5
clone size: -
CDR3 protein: CASGPRSSNQPQHF
CDR3 DNA: TGTGCCAGTGGGCCCCGAAGTAGCAATCAGCCCCAGCATTTT

V gene: TRBV2
D gene: TRBD1
J gene: TRBJ2-1
clone size: -
CDR3 protein: CASSGGTGLFNEQFF
CDR3 DNA: TGTGCCAGCAGTGGAGGGACAGGTCTGTTCAATGAGCAGTTCTTC

V gene: TRBV11-2
D gene: TRBD2
J gene: TRBJ2-1
clone size: -
CDR3 protein: CASRGGLDNNEQFF
CDR3 DNA: TGTGCCTCGAGGGGGGGACTAGATAACAATGAGCAGTTCTTC

V gene: TRBV27
D gene: TRBD2
J gene: TRBJ2-7
clone size: -
CDR3 protein: CASSRGTSGYEQYF
CDR3 DNA: TGTGCCAGCAGTCGCGGGACTAGCGGCTACGAGCAGTACTTC

V gene: TRBV7-6
D gene: TRBD1
J gene: TRBJ2-7
clone size: -
CDR3 protein: CASSLRQGAPYEQYF
CDR3 DNA: TGTGCCAGCAGCTTAAGGCAGGGGGCGCCATACGAGCAGTACTTC

V gene: TRBV27
D gene: -
J gene: TRBJ1-5
clone size: -
CDR3 protein: CASSLSGDSNQPQHF
CDR3 DNA: TGTGCCAGCAGTTTATCCGGGGATAGCAATCAGCCCCAGCATTTT

V gene: TRBV9
D gene: TRBD1
J gene: TRBJ1-3
clone size: -
CDR3 protein: CASSTERPHRQGQEGNTIYF
CDR3 DNA: TGTGCCAGCAGTACCGAACGACCACACCGACAGGGGCAAGAAGGAAACACCATATATTTT

V gene: TRBV27
D gene: -
J gene: TRBJ2-1
clone size: -
CDR3 protein: CASSLVASAREQFF
CDR3 DNA: TGTGCCAGCAGCCTTGTGGCTTCGGCGCGGGAGCAGTTCTTC

V gene: TRBV7-3
D gene: TRBD1
J gene: TRBJ2-1
clone size: -
CDR3 protein: CASSPHRGLNNEQFF
CDR3 DNA: TGTGCCAGCAGCCCCCACAGGGGGCTAAACAATGAGCAGTTCTTC

V gene: TRBV11-2
D gene: -
J gene: TRBJ2-3
clone size: -
CDR3 protein: CASSLAVDTQYF
CDR3 DNA: TGTGCCAGCAGCTTAGCGGTAGATACGCAGTATTTT

V gene: TRBV29-1
D gene: TRBD1
J gene: TRBJ1-2
clone size: medium-sized
CDR3 protein: CSASQGADGYTF
CDR3 DNA: TGCAGCGCTTCACAGGGGGCGGATGGCTACACCTTC

V gene: TRBV7-6
D gene: -
J gene: TRBJ2-7
clone size: few
CDR3 protein: CASSLRGAHSYEQYF
CDR3 DNA: TGTGCCAGCAGCTTACGGGGAGCTCACTCCTACGAGCAGTACTTC

V gene: TRBV18
D gene: -
J gene: TRBJ1-2
clone size: -
CDR3 protein: CASSPQLDGYTF
CDR3 DNA: TGTGCCAGCTCACCGCAGTTGGATGGCTACACCTTC

V gene: TRBV25-1
D gene: TRBD2
J gene: TRBJ2-1
clone size: -
CDR3 protein: CASSRGGPSYNEQFF
CDR3 DNA: TGTGCCAGCAGTCGGGGGGGTCCCTCCTACAATGAGCAGTTCTTC

V gene: TRBV16
D gene: -
J gene: TRBJ2-7
clone size: -
CDR3 protein: CASSQSSSYEQYF
CDR3 DNA: TGTGCCAGCAGCCAGTCCAGCTCCTACGAGCAGTACTTC

V gene: TRBV5-8
D gene: TRBD1
J gene: TRBJ1-2
clone size: -
CDR3 protein: CASSFQGGAFGYTF
CDR3 DNA: TGTGCCAGCAGCTTTCAAGGGGGCGCCTTTGGCTACACCTTC

V gene: TRBV7-2
D gene: TRBD1
J gene: TRBJ1-5
clone size: -
CDR3 protein: CASSLTGTGGWQPQHF
CDR3 DNA: TGTGCCAGCAGCCTCACCGGGACAGGGGGGTGGCAGCCCCAGCATTTT

V gene: TRBV25-1
D gene: -
J gene: TRBJ1-3
clone size: -
CDR3 protein: CASSEWAQDTIYF
CDR3 DNA: TGTGCCAGCAGTGAATGGGCCCAGGACACCATATATTTT

V gene: TRBV6-1
D gene: TRBD1
J gene: TRBJ1-3
clone size: -
CDR3 protein: CASSAEDRVGGNTIYF
CDR3 DNA: TGTGCCAGCAGTGCTGAGGACAGGGTGGGCGGAAACACCATATATTTT